Listed below are T cell receptor beta chains from one sample, sequenced in a study of identical twins. One entry per CDR3 protein, called by TCRdb with MiXCR from the 5' RACE reads. The sample lists fewer than 650,000 distinct CDR3 sequences; around 7.4% were seen once. These data were likewise used in another study, on yellow fever vaccine responses in identical twins.

The sample comprised PBMCs. The origin of the receptors is a woman younger than 30 in good health. Each CDR3 is given with its conserved first and last residue. D genes are given only for firm matches. A clone size is listed for some rows: how often the clone was seen (once, few, many), or a class if it is expanded.

cdr3_nt cdr3_aa clone_size v_call d_call j_call
TGTGCCAGCAGTTTAGCCAGACCCTGGAGCACTGAAGCTTTCTTT CASSLARPWSTEAFF many TRBV12-3/TRBV12-4 - TRBJ1-1
TGCAGTGCTAGTCTCCCCGGCGGACTAGCGGGCACAGATACGCAGTATTTT CSASLPGGLAGTDTQYF few TRBV20-1 TRBD2 TRBJ2-3
TGCGCCAGCAGCCAACCACTCTTGAGTACTGAAGCTTTCTTT CASSQPLLSTEAFF many TRBV4-1 - TRBJ1-1
TGTGCCAGTAGTATAGGAGGTTACGGAGAGACCCAGTACTTC CASSIGGYGETQYF once TRBV19 - TRBJ2-5
TGTGCCACCAGTAAACCGCCCCCCAGCACAGATACGCAGTATTTT CATSKPPPSTDTQYF many TRBV24-1 - TRBJ2-3
TGTGCCACCAGTTCAACAGGGGGCTCCTACAATGAGCAGTTCTTC CATSSTGGSYNEQFF few TRBV24-1 TRBD1 TRBJ2-1
TGTGCCATCAGTGAAGACTCGAATGAGCAGTTCTTC CAISEDSNEQFF few TRBV10-3 - TRBJ2-1
TGTGCCAGCAGTTCAGTCGGGGGTGGCACTGAAGCTTTCTTT CASSSVGGGTEAFF - TRBV6-5 - TRBJ1-1
TGTGCCAGCAGTTCTGGACAGGGGTGGAACACTGAAGCTTTCTTT CASSSGQGWNTEAFF many TRBV12-3/TRBV12-4 TRBD1 TRBJ1-1
TGTGCCAGCAGCCAAGATGGACGACAGGGGGCAACTGAAGCTTTCTTT CASSQDGRQGATEAFF many TRBV4-2 TRBD1 TRBJ1-1
TGCGCCAGCAGCCGAGGGGGTTCGGCCACAAACACTGAAGCTTTCTTT CASSRGGSATNTEAFF many TRBV5-1 - TRBJ1-1
TGTGCCAGCAGATCCAGCGGGAGGGATGGCGAGCAGTACTTC CASRSSGRDGEQYF few TRBV7-2 TRBD2 TRBJ2-7
TGTGCCAGCAGGACTGACGGGCGGCCCGGGGAGCTGTTTTTT CASRTDGRPGELFF few TRBV2 - TRBJ2-2
TGTGCCAGCAGCTCACTAGCGGGAGCGGAGGATGAGCAGTTCTTC CASSSLAGAEDEQFF - TRBV7-2 TRBD2 TRBJ2-1
TGTGCCAGCAGTCGCCCCGGGGCGGGCGAGCAGTACTTC CASSRPGAGEQYF few TRBV12-3/TRBV12-4 - TRBJ2-7
TGCAGTGCCTACCCCGGGACAGGTTACAATGAGCAGTTCTTC CSAYPGTGYNEQFF many TRBV20-1 TRBD1 TRBJ2-1
TGTGCCAGCAGCCAAGATTTCCCACTAGCGGGGGAAGAGACCCAGTACTTC CASSQDFPLAGEETQYF few TRBV3-1 TRBD2 TRBJ2-5
TGTGCCAGCATTCGGTGGGAGAACACCGGGGAGCTGTTTTTT CASIRWENTGELFF few TRBV12-3/TRBV12-4 - TRBJ2-2
TGTGCCACCAGTGCCCCAACTCGAGGAGAGACCCAGTACTTC CATSAPTRGETQYF - TRBV24-1 - TRBJ2-5
TGTGCCACCAGTGACCCGGGACTAGCGGAATCTAACACCGGGGAGCTGTTTTTT CATSDPGLAESNTGELFF many TRBV24-1 TRBD2 TRBJ2-2
TGTGCCAGCAGTCCTCCCGGACTAGCGGGGGGAATGGAGCAGTACTTC CASSPPGLAGGMEQYF - TRBV28 TRBD2 TRBJ2-7
TGTGCCACCAGCAGAGAGGGACAGGGGGTAGAGACCCAGTACTTC CATSREGQGVETQYF many TRBV15 TRBD1 TRBJ2-5
TGTGCCAGCAGCTCCGGACAGGGATTTTCGAACACTGAAGCTTTCTTT CASSSGQGFSNTEAFF many TRBV12-3/TRBV12-4 TRBD1 TRBJ1-1
TGTGCCAGCAGCCCTATAGCGATCACAGATACGCAGTATTTT CASSPIAITDTQYF few TRBV6-1 - TRBJ2-3
TGTGCCAGCAGTGGAGGGACAGTATCCTACAATGAGCAGTTCTTC CASSGGTVSYNEQFF many TRBV2 TRBD1 TRBJ2-1
TGCGCCAGCAGTCGCCGAGGACAAACATACGAGCAGTACTTC CASSRRGQTYEQYF many TRBV10-2 - TRBJ2-7
TGTGCCATCAGTGAGGCGGGGAATAATTCACCCCTCCACTTT CAISEAGNNSPLHF many TRBV10-3 - TRBJ1-6
TGTGCCAGCATCTCAGACAGGGGGCGGGGTACTGAAGCTTTCTTT CASISDRGRGTEAFF - TRBV2 TRBD1 TRBJ1-1